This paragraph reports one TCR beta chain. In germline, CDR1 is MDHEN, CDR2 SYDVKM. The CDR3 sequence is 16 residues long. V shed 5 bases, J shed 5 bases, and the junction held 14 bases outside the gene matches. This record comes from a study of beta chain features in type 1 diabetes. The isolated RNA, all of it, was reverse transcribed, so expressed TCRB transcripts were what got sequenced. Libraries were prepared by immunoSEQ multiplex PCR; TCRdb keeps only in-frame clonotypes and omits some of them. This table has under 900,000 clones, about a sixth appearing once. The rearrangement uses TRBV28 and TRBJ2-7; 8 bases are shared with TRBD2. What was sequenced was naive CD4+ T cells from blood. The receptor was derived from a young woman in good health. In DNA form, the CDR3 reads TGTGCCAGCAGTCCAGCTGAGTTAAAGCGGGAGAACGAGCAGTACTTC. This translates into CASSPAELKRENEQYF.